The subject of this entry is one TCR beta chain. Sequence at one end of the junction differs from germline and may be a read error. Germline loops: CDR1 SQVTM, CDR2 ANQGSEA. The CDR3 totals 15 residues. This sample stems from a study of CD8+CD57+ T cells in acquired aplastic anemia. The study profiled TCR beta VDJ and CDR3 using genomic DNA as template. TCRdb ran MiXCR on the reads and lists one entry per CDR3 protein. The sample holds some 410,000 distinct CDR3 sequences, about two thirds seen once. This sequence joins TRBV29-1 and TRBJ2-1; D possibly corresponds to TRBD2 (5 bases). The material sequenced was sorted CD4+, CD8+, or CD8+CD57+ T cells (not recorded which) from PBMCs. The source is a human donor in good health, serving as a control. CDR3 sequence reads: CASSGRRGSYNEQFF. CDR3 bases: TGTGCCAGCAGTGGGAGACGGGGCTCCTACAATGAGCAGTTCTTC.